The text below deals with one TCR beta chain. These data are taken from a study of blood T cell repertoires in COVID-19. Germline V gives CDR1 SEHNR, CDR2 FQNEAQ (reference sequence). The ends were cut back, 5 bases at V and 1 base at J, with 11 bases in the middle. The CDR3 totals 15 residues. Sequencing was performed with immunoSEQ multiplex PCR; in TCRdb, only in-frame clones are kept and a portion is missing. The sample has roughly 200,000 clones; approximately 80% are singletons. The sequenced sample was peripheral blood. The origin of this receptor is a woman aged 50 to 65 with active or convalescent COVID-19. This chain uses TRBV7-9 with TRBJ1-4, with D unresolved. The CDR3 DNA follows: TGTGCCAGCAGCGGAAGAGGCATAACTAATGAAAAACTGTTTTTT. Translated: CASSGRGITNEKLFF.